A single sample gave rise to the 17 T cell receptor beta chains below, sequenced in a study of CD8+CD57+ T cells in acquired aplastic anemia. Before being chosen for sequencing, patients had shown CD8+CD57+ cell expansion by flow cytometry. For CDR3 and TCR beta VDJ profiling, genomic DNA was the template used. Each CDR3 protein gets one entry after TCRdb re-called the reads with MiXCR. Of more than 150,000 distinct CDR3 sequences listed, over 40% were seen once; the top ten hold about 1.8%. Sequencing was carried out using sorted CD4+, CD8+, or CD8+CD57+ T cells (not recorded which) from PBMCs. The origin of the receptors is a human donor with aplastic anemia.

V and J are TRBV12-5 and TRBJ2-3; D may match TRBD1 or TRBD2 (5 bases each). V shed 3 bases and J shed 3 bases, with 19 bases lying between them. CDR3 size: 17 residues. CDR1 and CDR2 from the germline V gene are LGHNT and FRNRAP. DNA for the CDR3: TGTGCTAGTGGTTTCAGAAGGGGAGTACTAGAGACAGATACGCAGTATTTT. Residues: CASGFRRGVLETDTQYF.

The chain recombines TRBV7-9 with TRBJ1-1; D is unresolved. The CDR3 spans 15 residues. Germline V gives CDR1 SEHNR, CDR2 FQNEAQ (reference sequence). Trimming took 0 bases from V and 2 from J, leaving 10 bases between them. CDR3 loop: CASSLAHLGNTEAFF. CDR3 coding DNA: TGTGCCAGCAGCTTAGCGCATTTGGGTAACACTGAAGCTTTCTTT. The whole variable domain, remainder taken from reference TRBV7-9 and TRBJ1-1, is DTGVSQNPRHKITKRGQNVTFRCDPISEHNRLYWYRQTLGQGPEFLTYFQNEAQLEKSRLLSDRFSAERPKGSFSTLEIQRTEQGDSAMYLCASSLAHLGNTEAFFGQGTRLTVV.

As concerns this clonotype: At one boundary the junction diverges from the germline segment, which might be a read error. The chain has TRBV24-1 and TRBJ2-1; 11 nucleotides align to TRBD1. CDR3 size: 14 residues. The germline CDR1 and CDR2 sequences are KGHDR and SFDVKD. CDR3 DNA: TGTGCCACCAGTGATTTGGGACAGGGGGCAAGGCAGCTCTTC. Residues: CATSDLGQGARQLF.

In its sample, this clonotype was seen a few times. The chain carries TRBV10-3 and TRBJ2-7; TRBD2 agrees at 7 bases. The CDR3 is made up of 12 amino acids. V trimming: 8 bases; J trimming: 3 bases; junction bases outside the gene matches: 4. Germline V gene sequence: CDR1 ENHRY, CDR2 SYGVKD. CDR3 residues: CAILGGDYEQYF. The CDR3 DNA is TGTGCCATCCTTGGGGGGGACTACGAGCAGTACTTC.

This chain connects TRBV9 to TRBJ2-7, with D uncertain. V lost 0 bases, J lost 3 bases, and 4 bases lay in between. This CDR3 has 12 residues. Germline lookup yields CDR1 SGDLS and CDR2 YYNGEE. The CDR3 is CASSVAGYEQYF. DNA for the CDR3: TGTGCCAGCAGCGTAGCGGGCTACGAGCAGTACTTC.

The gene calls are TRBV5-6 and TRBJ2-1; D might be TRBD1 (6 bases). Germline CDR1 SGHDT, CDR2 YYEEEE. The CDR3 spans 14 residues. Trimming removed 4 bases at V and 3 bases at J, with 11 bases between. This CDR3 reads CASSTPDSYNEQFF. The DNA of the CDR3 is TGTGCCAGCAGCACGCCGGACAGCTACAATGAGCAGTTCTTC.

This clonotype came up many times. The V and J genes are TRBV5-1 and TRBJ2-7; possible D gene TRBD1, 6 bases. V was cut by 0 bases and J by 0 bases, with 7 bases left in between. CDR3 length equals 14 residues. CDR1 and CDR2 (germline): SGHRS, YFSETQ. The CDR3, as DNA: TGCGCCAGCAGCTTGGGGACAGCCTCCTACGAGCAGTACTTC. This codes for CASSLGTASYEQYF.

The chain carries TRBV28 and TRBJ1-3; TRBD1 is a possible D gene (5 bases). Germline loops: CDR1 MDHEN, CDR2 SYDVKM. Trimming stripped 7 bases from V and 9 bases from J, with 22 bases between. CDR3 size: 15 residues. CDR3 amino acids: CASNSAGSQGGTIYF. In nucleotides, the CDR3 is TGTGCCAGCAATTCCGCTGGCAGCCAGGGAGGCACCATATATTTT.

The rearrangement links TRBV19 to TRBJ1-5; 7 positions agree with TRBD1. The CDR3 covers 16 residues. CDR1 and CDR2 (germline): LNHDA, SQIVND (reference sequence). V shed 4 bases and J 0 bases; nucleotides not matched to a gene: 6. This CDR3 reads CASSNRGLSSNQPQHF. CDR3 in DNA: TGTGCCAGTAGTAACAGGGGATTAAGTAGCAATCAGCCCCAGCATTTT.

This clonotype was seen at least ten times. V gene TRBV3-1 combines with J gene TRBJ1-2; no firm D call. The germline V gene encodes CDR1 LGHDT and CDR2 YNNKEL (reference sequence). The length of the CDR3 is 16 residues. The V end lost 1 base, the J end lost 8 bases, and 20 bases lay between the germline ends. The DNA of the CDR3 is TGTGCCAGCAGCCAAGCCAATTCAGCCGACACCACCGGCTACACCTTC. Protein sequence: CASSQANSADTTGYTF.

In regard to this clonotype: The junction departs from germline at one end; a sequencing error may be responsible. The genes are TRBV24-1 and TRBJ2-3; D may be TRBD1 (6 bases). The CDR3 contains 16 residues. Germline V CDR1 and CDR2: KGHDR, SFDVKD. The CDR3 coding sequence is TGTGACACCAGTGATTTGGGCCGGGACACGACAGATACGCAGTATTTT. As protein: CDTSDLGRDTTDTQYF.

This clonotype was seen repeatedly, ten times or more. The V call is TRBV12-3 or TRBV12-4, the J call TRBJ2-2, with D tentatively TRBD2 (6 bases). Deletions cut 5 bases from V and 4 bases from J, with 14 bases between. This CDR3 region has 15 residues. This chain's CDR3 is CASSATTGATGELFF. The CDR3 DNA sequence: TGTGCCAGCAGTGCTACCACGGGAGCCACCGGGGAGCTGTTTTTT.

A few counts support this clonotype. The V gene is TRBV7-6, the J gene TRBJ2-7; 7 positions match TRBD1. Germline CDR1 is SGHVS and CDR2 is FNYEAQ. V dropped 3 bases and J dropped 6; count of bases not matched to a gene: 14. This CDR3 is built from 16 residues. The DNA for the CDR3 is TGTGCCAGCAGCTTGGGGACAGAGAACAGGGATGGCGAGCAGTACTTC. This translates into CASSLGTENRDGEQYF. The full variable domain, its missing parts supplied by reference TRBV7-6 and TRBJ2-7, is GAGVSQSPRYKVTKRGQDVALRCDPISGHVSLYWYRQALGQGPEFLTYFNYEAQQDKSGLPNDRFSAERPEGSISTLTIQRTEQRDSAMYRCASSLGTENRDGEQYFGPGTRLTVT.

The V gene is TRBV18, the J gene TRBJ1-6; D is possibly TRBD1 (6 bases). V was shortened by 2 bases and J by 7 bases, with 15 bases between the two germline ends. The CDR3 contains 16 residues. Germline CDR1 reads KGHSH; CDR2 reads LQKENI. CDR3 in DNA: TGTGCCAGCTCACCAGGCAGCGGGACACCAAATTCACCCCTCCACTTT. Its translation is CASSPGSGTPNSPLHF.

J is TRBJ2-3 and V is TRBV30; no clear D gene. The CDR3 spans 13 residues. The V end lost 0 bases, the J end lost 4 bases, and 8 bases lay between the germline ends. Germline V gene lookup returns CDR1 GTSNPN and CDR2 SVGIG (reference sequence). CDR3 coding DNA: TGTGCCTGGAGTGTACGAGAAGCAGATACGCAGTATTTT. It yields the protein CAWSVREADTQYF.

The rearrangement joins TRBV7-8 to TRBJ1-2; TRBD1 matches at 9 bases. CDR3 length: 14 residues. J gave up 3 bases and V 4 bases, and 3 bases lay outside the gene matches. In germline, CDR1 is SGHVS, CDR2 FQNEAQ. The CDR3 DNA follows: TGTGCCAGCAGCTGGGACAGGGATTACTATGGCTACACCTTC. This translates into CASSWDRDYYGYTF.

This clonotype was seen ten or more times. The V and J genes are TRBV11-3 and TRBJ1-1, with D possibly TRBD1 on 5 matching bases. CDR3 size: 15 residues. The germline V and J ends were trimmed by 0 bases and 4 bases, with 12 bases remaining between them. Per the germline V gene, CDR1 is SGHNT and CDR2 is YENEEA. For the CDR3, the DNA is TGTGCCAGCAGCTTAGAGGCAGGGAGGAGCACTGAAGCTTTCTTT. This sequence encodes CASSLEAGRSTEAFF.